Listed below are T cell receptor beta chains from one sample, sequenced in a study of blood T cell repertoires in COVID-19. TCRdb's copy holds only in-frame clones and misses some; the assay was immunoSEQ multiplex PCR. The repertoire includes 180,000 or so clones, around 81% of them detected once, and 7% to 9% sits in the top ten. Sequencing was performed on PBMCs or T cells enriched from blood (not recorded which). The receptors come from a man aged 35-49 years who had recovered from COVID-19. CDR3s include the opening cysteine and the closing phenylalanine or tryptophan. The D gene is left open where the match is weak. Not every row has a clone size; where given, it reads once, few, many or a size class.

clone_size | d_call | j_call | cdr3_length | v_call | cdr3_aa | cdr3_nt
. | . | TRBJ1-1 | 13 | TRBV24-1 | CATRDLGRAEAFF | TGTGCCACCAGAGACCTCGGGCGGGCTGAAGCTTTCTTT
few | . | TRBJ2-7 | 15 | TRBV7-2 | CASSLTWEPSYEQYF | TGTGCCAGCAGCTTAACGTGGGAGCCCTCCTACGAGCAGTACTTC
. | . | TRBJ1-5 | 15 | TRBV11-2 | CASSLTGLGNQPQHF | TGTGCCAGCAGCTTAACGGGATTGGGCAATCAGCCCCAGCATTTT
. | . | TRBJ1-3 | 15 | TRBV4-1 | CASSDKGVTGNTIYF | TGCGCCAGCAGCGACAAAGGGGTAACTGGAAACACCATATATTTT
. | TRBD1 | TRBJ1-1 | 14 | TRBV5-1 | CASSRMDRGTEAFF | TGCGCCAGCAGCCGCATGGACAGGGGAACTGAAGCTTTCTTT
. | . | TRBJ2-2 | 13 | TRBV28 | CASSPQYTGELFF | TGTGCCAGCAGCCCTCAGTACACCGGGGAGCTGTTTTTT
. | TRBD1 | TRBJ1-1 | 13 | TRBV14 | CASSGTGLTEAFF | TGTGCCAGCAGCGGGACAGGGCTTACTGAAGCTTTCTTT
few | TRBD1 | TRBJ1-4 | 18 | TRBV28 | CASSLISLTGVQNEKLFF | TGTGCCAGCAGTTTAATTTCTCTCACAGGGGTTCAGAATGAAAAACTGTTTTTT
. | . | TRBJ1-1 | 13 | TRBV18 | CASSLGRNTEAFF | TGTGCCAGCTCACTTGGGAGAAACACTGAAGCTTTCTTT
. | . | TRBJ1-3 | 16 | TRBV5-5 | CASSPLPGETGNTIYF | TGTGCCAGCAGCCCTCTACCAGGGGAGACTGGAAACACCATATATTTT
. | . | TRBJ1-2 | 14 | TRBV11-2 | CASSTQLSGNGYTF | TGTGCCAGCAGCACCCAACTCTCGGGGAATGGCTACACCTTC
. | . | TRBJ1-5 | 16 | TRBV19 | CASSIFGRISNQPQHF | TGTGCCAGTAGTATCTTCGGCAGGATAAGCAATCAGCCCCAGCATTTT
. | . | TRBJ1-2 | 17 | TRBV5-3 | CARSLAVTTKEDYGYTF | TGTGCCAGAAGCTTGGCCGTAACTACAAAAGAGGACTATGGCTACACCTTC